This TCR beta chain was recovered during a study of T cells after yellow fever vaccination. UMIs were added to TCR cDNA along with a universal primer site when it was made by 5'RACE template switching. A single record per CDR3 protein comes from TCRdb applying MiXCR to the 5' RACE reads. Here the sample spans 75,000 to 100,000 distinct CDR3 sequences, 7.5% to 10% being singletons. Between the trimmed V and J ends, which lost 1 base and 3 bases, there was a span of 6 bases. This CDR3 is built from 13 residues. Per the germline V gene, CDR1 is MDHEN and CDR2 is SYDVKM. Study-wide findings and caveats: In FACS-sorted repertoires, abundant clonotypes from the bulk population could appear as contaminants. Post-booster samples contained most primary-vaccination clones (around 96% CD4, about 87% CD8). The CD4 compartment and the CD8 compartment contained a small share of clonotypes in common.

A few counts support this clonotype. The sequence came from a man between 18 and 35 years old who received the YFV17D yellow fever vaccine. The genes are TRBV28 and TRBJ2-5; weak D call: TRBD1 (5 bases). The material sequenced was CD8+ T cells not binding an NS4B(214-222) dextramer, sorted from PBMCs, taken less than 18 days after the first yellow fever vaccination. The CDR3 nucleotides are TGTGCCAGCAGTTTATTAGGGGAAGAGACCCAGTACTTC. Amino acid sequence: CASSLLGEETQYF.